One and the same sample provided the 20 T cell receptor beta chains below, sequenced in a study of long-term antiretroviral therapy in people with HIV (dated by TCRdb to 2022 to 2024). The immunoSEQ hsTCRB v3.0 assay was used at survey level resolution for TRB variable region sequencing. TCRdb provides this immuneACCESS table in a form limited to in-frame rearrangements. Some clones are lacking; in checked studies, under half of them reflect an unresolved V gene, and why the rest are absent is not known. Across this sample there are 25,000 to 30,000 clones, with over 85% seen only once. About 6.4% of the sample lies in the top ten. The source was unsorted PBMCs, collected almost 6.7 years after starting antiretroviral therapy. Receptor source: a woman between 35 and 50 years old with HIV.

This clone was counted once. The chain is built from TRBV19 and TRBJ1-1; D is ambiguous. Germline loops: CDR1 LNHDA, CDR2 SQIVND (reference sequence). CDR3 length: 14 amino acids. Trimming removed 3 bases at V and 1 base at J, with 9 bases between. CDR3 protein: CASSIRSQNTEAFF. The CDR3 DNA follows: TGTGCCAGTAGTATCAGGTCACAGAACACTGAAGCTTTCTTT.

The CDR3 is CASSFRTGFDYGYTF. CDR3 in DNA: TGCGCCAGCAGCTTCCGGACAGGGTTTGACTATGGCTACACCTTC. V and J are TRBV5-1 and TRBJ1-2; 8 bases are a match to TRBD1. V lost 2 bases to trimming and J lost 3 bases; unmatched junction nucleotides: 6. The CDR3 covers 15 residues. The germline CDR1 and CDR2 sequences are SGHRS and YFSETQ.

The sample holds one count of this clone. The CDR3 DNA reads as TGTGCCAGCAGTTACCCAGAAGCTAACTATGGCTACACCTTC. It translates to CASSYPEANYGYTF. The J gene is TRBJ1-2, the V gene TRBV6-6; no reliable D call. CDR1 MNHNY and CDR2 SVGAGI come from the germline V gene (reference sequence). The CDR3 consists of 14 residues. The V end was cut by 2 bases, the J end by 0 bases, with 7 bases between.

Only one count was recorded for this clone. The CDR3 protein is CASNGLLYGANVLTF. CDR3 DNA: TGTGCCAGTAATGGACTACTTTACGGGGCCAACGTCCTGACTTTC. This sequence joins TRBV19 and TRBJ2-6; D might be TRBD2 (6 bases). The V end lost 7 bases, the J end lost 4 bases, and 14 bases lay between the germline ends. There are 15 residues in the CDR3. CDR1 is LNHDA and CDR2 is SQIVND in the germline V gene (reference sequence).

The V and J genes are TRBV6-5 and TRBJ2-2, with D perhaps TRBD1 (6 bases). The germline V gene encodes CDR1 MNHEY and CDR2 SVGAGI. The ends were cut back, 6 bases at V and 1 base at J, with 12 bases in the middle. The CDR3 runs to 15 residues. For the CDR3, the DNA is TGTGCCAGCAGAGACAGGAGACAGAACACCGGGGAGCTGTTTTTT. Its protein is CASRDRRQNTGELFF.

J is TRBJ2-3 and V is TRBV9; 9 bases match TRBD2. CDR1 and CDR2 from the germline V gene are SGDLS and YYNGEE. This CDR3 spans 16 amino acids. J gave up 6 bases and V 4 bases, and 12 bases lay outside the gene matches. The CDR3, as DNA: TGTGCCAGCAGCAGGACCTTAGCGGGGGAGTGGGATACGCAGTATTTT. It specifies CASSRTLAGEWDTQYF.

The CDR3 reads CASRATGRDQPQHF. The DNA of the CDR3 is TGTGCCAGCAGGGCGACAGGGAGGGATCAGCCCCAGCATTTT. The chain employs TRBV6-5 and TRBJ1-5; 7 bases line up with TRBD1. This CDR3 is 14 amino acids long. From germline, CDR1 is MNHEY and CDR2 SVGAGI. J lost 5 bases, V lost 6 bases, and 7 bases had no gene match.

The chain recombines TRBV10-2 with TRBJ2-1, with TRBD2 matching 10 bases. With V trimmed by 6 bases and J by 5 bases, 7 bases remained unmatched. This CDR3 has 15 amino acids. Germline CDR1 WSHSY, CDR2 SAAADI. The CDR3 spells CASRLAGTINNEQFF. The CDR3 DNA is TGCGCCAGCAGACTAGCGGGGACCATAAACAATGAGCAGTTCTTC.

In its sample, this clone was seen a few times. This sequence joins TRBV18 and TRBJ1-5, with D hard to call. Trimming took off 3 bases at V and 0 bases at J, with 6 bases between the two ends. The length of the CDR3 is 14 residues. CDR1 and CDR2 from the germline V gene are KGHSH and LQKENI. The CDR3: CASSPRNSNQPQHF. The CDR3 DNA reads TGTGCCAGCTCACCCCGAAATAGCAATCAGCCCCAGCATTTT. The complete variable domain, with remaining parts taken from reference TRBV18 and TRBJ1-5, reads NAGVMQNPRHLVRRRGQEARLRCSPMKGHSHVYWYRQLPEEGLKFMVYLQKENIIDESGMPKERFSAEFPKEGPSILRIQQVVRGDSAAYFCASSPRNSNQPQHFGDGTRLSIL.

This clone was recorded only once. The genes are TRBV6-5 and TRBJ2-4; 10 bases line up with TRBD1. Germline loops: CDR1 MNHEY, CDR2 SVGAGI. The V segment lost 2 bases and the J segment 5 bases; nucleotides outside the gene matches: 0. The CDR3 spans 14 residues. The CDR3 is CASSYGTGENIQYF. Here the CDR3 DNA reads TGTGCCAGCAGTTACGGGACAGGGGAAAACATTCAGTACTTC.

The CDR3 region is CASYPGTSGANVLTF. As DNA, the CDR3 is TGTGCCAGCTATCCGGGAACCTCTGGGGCCAACGTCCTGACTTTC. This chain uses TRBV2 with TRBJ2-6; D may be TRBD2 (5 bases). Germline V CDR1 and CDR2: SNHLY, FYNNEI. The CDR3 sequence is 15 residues long. Between the trimmed V and J ends, which lost 8 bases and 0 bases, there was a span of 11 bases.

This clone was seen only once. The V and J genes are TRBV7-2 and TRBJ1-5; perhaps TRBD1 as D (6 bases). The CDR3 runs to 16 residues. Trimming removed 5 bases from V and 0 bases from J, with 14 bases in between. Per germline, CDR1 SGHTA and CDR2 FQGNSA. In DNA, the CDR3 is TGTGCCAGCAGCCCCAGGACAGTTCTTAGCAATCAGCCCCAGCATTTT. Translated: CASSPRTVLSNQPQHF.

This clone appeared once. V gene TRBV5-1 combines with J gene TRBJ2-2; D call uncertain. V lost 4 bases and J lost 0, with 7 bases in between. CDR1 is SGHRS and CDR2 is YFSETQ in the germline V gene. CDR3 length: 14 residues. The CDR3 spells CASSNPTNTGELFF. The CDR3 region has the DNA TGCGCCAGCAGCAATCCCACGAACACCGGGGAGCTGTTTTTT.

The sample holds one count of this clone. The chain uses TRBV28 and TRBJ1-1; no firm D call. The CDR3 covers 12 residues. V gave up 2 bases and J gave up 4 bases, with 5 bases separating them. CDR1 and CDR2 from the germline V gene are MDHEN and SYDVKM. This CDR3 reads CASSLVGTEAFF. CDR3 DNA: TGTGCCAGCAGTTTAGTGGGCACTGAAGCTTTCTTT.

The gene calls are TRBV4-3 and TRBJ2-5; 8 bases are shared with TRBD1. Looked up from germline, CDR1 is LGHNA and CDR2 is YSLEER. V dropped 5 bases and J dropped 5; count of bases not matched to a gene: 13. The CDR3 consists of 16 residues. The CDR3 DNA reads as TGCGCCAGCAGCAACGCCCCGACAGGGGTGGAGGAGACCCAGTACTTC. Its protein product is CASSNAPTGVEETQYF.

The V and J genes are TRBV6-1 and TRBJ1-5, with D unclear. V was pared by 5 bases and J by 2 bases, with 4 bases between. This CDR3 has 12 amino acids. Germline V lookup: CDR1 MNHNS, CDR2 SASEGT. CDR3 nucleotides: TGTGCCAGCAGTAATCGCAATCAGCCCCAGCATTTT. Translation: CASSNRNQPQHF.

CDR3 in DNA: TGTGCCAGCAGTCTCACGGGACAGGTAAATGAGCAGTTCTTC. It specifies CASSLTGQVNEQFF. V gene TRBV6-1 combines with J gene TRBJ2-1, with TRBD1 matching 8 bases. The CDR3 extends over 14 amino acids. Germline CDR1 is MNHNS and CDR2 is SASEGT. J lost 7 bases, V lost 5 bases, and 7 bases had no gene match.

V and J are TRBV30 and TRBJ1-1, with D perhaps matching TRBD1 (6 bases). Trimming cost V 1 base and J 0 bases, with 9 bases left between them. Looked up from germline, CDR1 is GTSNPN and CDR2 is SVGIG (reference sequence). The CDR3 has 14 residues. CDR3 coding DNA: TGTGCCTGGAGTGAAGGGGGGATGAACACTGAAGCTTTCTTT. It yields the protein CAWSEGGMNTEAFF.

The V call is TRBV4-3, the J call TRBJ1-5; D is uncertain. Per germline, CDR1 LGHNA and CDR2 YSLEER. V was cut by 1 base and J by 1 base, with 5 bases left in between. There are 14 residues in the CDR3. CDR3 DNA sequence: TGCGCCAGCAGCCAAGGACGGAGCAATCAGCCCCAGCATTTT. This sequence encodes CASSQGRSNQPQHF.

This rearrangement joins TRBV4-1 to TRBJ2-1, with D perhaps given as TRBD1 or TRBD2 (5 bases each). With 6 bases removed from V and 0 bases from J, the gap between germline ends came to 12 bases. The length of the CDR3 is 15 residues. Germline V gene data show CDR1 as MGHRA and CDR2 as YSYEKL. CDR3 DNA: TGCGCCAGCAGTGAATGGGGGAGCTCCTACAATGAGCAGTTCTTC. It specifies CASSEWGSSYNEQFF.